Listed below are T cell receptor beta chains from one sample, sequenced in a study of blood T cell repertoires in COVID-19. Some clones are missing from TCRdb's copy, which holds only in-frame ones; the method was immunoSEQ multiplex PCR. The sample holds 350,000 to 400,000 clones; roughly 90% are singletons and the top ten take around 3%. Sequenced input: peripheral blood. The receptor source for this set is a woman younger than 45 with COVID-19, enrolled during active disease. CDR3s include the opening cysteine and the closing phenylalanine or tryptophan. Size is stated for part of the rows, as once, few or many counts, or as a class when the clone is expanded.

>TRBJ2-3|TRBV4-2|-
CASSPGLDNTQYF
>TRBJ2-3|TRBV7-9|-
CASSQTVGLAMTQYF
>TRBJ2-2|TRBV11-2|-
CASSSQTGANTGELFF
>TRBJ2-3|TRBV28|-
CASSFSRGGQYF
>TRBJ2-1|TRBV20-1|-
CSASRGSIYNEQFF
>TRBJ2-5|TRBV2|-
CASSEIPPAIRGGGEKETQYF
>TRBJ2-2|TRBV10-1|-
CASLRDSRQEAEQNTGELFF
>TRBJ2-1|TRBV11-3|-
CASSSGLLSHSSYNEQFF
>TRBJ1-2|TRBV21-1|once
CASSSEGVAGGADNYGYTF
>TRBJ1-1|TRBV18|-
CASSPRVQGNTEAFF
>TRBJ2-1|TRBV6-2/TRBV6-3|-
CASSYSRDRVFF
>TRBJ1-6|TRBV25-1|-
CASSEIRSGTGASPLHF
>TRBJ2-3|TRBV30|-
CAWAPGLTTDTQYF
>TRBJ2-5|TRBV5-1|-
CASSLDGGGKTQYF
>TRBJ2-7|TRBV10-3|-
CAIGGGLYEQYF
>TRBJ2-3|TRBV2|-
CASTTNPDTDTQYF
>TRBJ2-3|TRBV27|-
CASSFRPGLAGEVNTDTQYF
>TRBJ1-2|TRBV4-1|-
CASSPGATNYGYTF
>TRBJ2-1|TRBV11-2|-
CASSPRGGRYNEQFF
>TRBJ1-2|TRBV28|once
CASNPPTGTGFEYGYTF
>TRBJ2-1|TRBV11-3|-
CASSLDIGGGGHQFF
>TRBJ1-2|TRBV11-3|-
CASSPTGGYGYTF
>TRBJ2-3|TRBV24-1|-
CATTGTRGAATQYF
>TRBJ2-1|TRBV24-1|-
CATSDYRDEQFF
>TRBJ1-5|TRBV4-3|-
CASSQEPEGRQPQHF
>TRBJ1-1|TRBV6-2/TRBV6-3|-
CASSDPGQGRPNTEAFF
>TRBJ2-1|TRBV24-1|once
CATSDPKASGSASEQFF
>TRBJ1-2|TRBV10-2|-
CASSEFRQYGYTF
>TRBJ2-5|TRBV11-2|-
CASSGVRASGRRETQYF
>TRBJ2-2|TRBV24-1|-
CATSDYPEFGGELFF
>TRBJ1-6|TRBV3-1/TRBV3-2|-
CASSPYRDYNSPLHF
>TRBJ2-1|TRBV29-1|-
CSVTGLAFNEQFF